This T cell receptor (beta chain) comes out of a study of glioma-infiltrating T cells after dendritic cell vaccination (dated by TCRdb to the mid-2010s). For context, the study as a whole: The cohort comprised about 15 glioblastoma patients from Phase I and II dendritic cell vaccination trials, 9 newly diagnosed and 6 with recurrent disease. TCR sequencing metrics, including TIL content and tumor-blood repertoire overlap, were correlated with survival after dendritic cell vaccination. Each patient was given three intradermal dendritic cell vaccine injections, spaced two weeks apart, in the arm below the axilla. The vaccine was prepared from monocyte-derived dendritic cells that were cultured for 6 to 7 days with IL-4 and GM-CSF and then pulsed overnight with autologous tumor lysate. Between 2003 and 2012, patients were given autologous tumor lysate-pulsed dendritic cell vaccination. Deep sequencing of TCR beta CDR3 regions was used to quantify tumor-infiltrating lymphocyte content and compare tumor and blood repertoires in dendritic cell-vaccinated glioblastoma patients. General study outcomes and caveats: The cohort was small and heterogeneous, with few patients having full blood and tumor sets and even fewer initial-recurrent tumor pairs. After dendritic cell vaccination, a higher estimated pretreatment TIL content predicted longer time to progression and longer overall survival. The response model built on TCR overlap across three groups was characterized as speculative, with prospective validation still needed. No direct relationship between TCR clonality and survival was found, suggesting a diverse polyclonal response may matter.

To be selected, patients needed enough residual fresh-frozen tumor tissue and more than two years of available survival data. Molecular status otherwise varied across the glioblastoma patients, but none of them carried an isocitrate dehydrogenase mutation. PBMC were collected before vaccination, two weeks after the third vaccination, and at tumor progression when it occurred. Genomic DNA was extracted with the Qiagen DNeasy Blood extraction Kit. About this clone: No antigen is known for it. No qualities accompany the bases; no much larger clone lies one base away.

Via the germline V gene (reference sequence), CDR1 is SGHNT and CDR2 YYREEE. The CDR3 covers 12 residues, taking in both the cysteine and the phenylalanine. Only the CDR3 part of the read is kept: 36 bases, read in frame from the first base. V and J lose 4 bases and 11 bases, and a span of 16 bases separates them. TCRB CDR3 regions were amplified from approximately 2 ug genomic DNA, or all available DNA if less, using the immunoSEQ assay. The multiplex PCR relied on 60 forward primers for TCR V beta segments and 13 reverse primers for J beta segments. To estimate reads per starting template, synthetic control templates were spiked into each sample at limiting dilution. The Illumina HiSeq System generated sequencing reads of 87 bp. The authors processed their data as follows. PCR and sequencing errors were removed by merging closely related sequences with a nearest neighbor algorithm. TCR overlap was defined as the percentage of unique tumor TCR beta sequences that were also present in the same patient's peripheral blood. TCRdb's version of the immuneACCESS table is confined to in-frame rearrangements and falls short of the full clone set. An unresolved V gene accounts for under half of the shortfall where checked; the remainder is of unknown origin. For V, J and clone size, that table is used; D and trimming come from the DNA. This sample gives about 100,000 clones in total; roughly three quarters of them show up just once. The top ten clones comprise less than 7% of the sample.

The source was blood, collected before dendritic cell vaccination. The receptor was isolated from a human donor with glioblastoma. The chain employs TRBV5-4 and TRBJ2-7; the D gene remains uncertain. The DNA reads TGTGCCAGCAGCCAACCCGGAGTTAAAGAGTACTTC. This sequence encodes CASSQPGVKEYF. The CDR3, completed at both ends by the reference TRBV5-4 and TRBJ2-7 genes, gives the full variable domain ETGVTQSPTHLIKTRGQQVTLRCSSQSGHNTVSWYQQALGQGPQFIFQYYREEENGRGNFPPRFSGLQFPNYSSELNVNALELDDSALYLCASSQPGVKEYFGPGTRLTVT.